This T cell receptor beta chain was recorded in a study of Ad26.COV2.S vaccination and SARS-CoV-2 variants. Findings and limits, study-wide: The TCR breadth and depth analyses may have understated or missed part of the total T cell responses.

Sequencing was performed with immunoSEQ multiplex PCR; in TCRdb, only in-frame clones are kept and a portion is missing. The data hold more than 150,000 clones, with 70% to 90% observed a single time. Trimming pared 8 bases from V and 4 bases from J, leaving 16 bases between. This CDR3 has 14 residues. Regarding this clone: Antigen unknown.

This receptor was taken from a human donor who had recovered from COVID-19. This rearrangement joins TRBV23-1 to TRBJ2-3, with unresolved D. TRBV23-1 is assigned to the ORF class and has an uncertain function. The sample here was peripheral blood, taken after recovery from COVID-19. CDR3 sequence reads: CASFPPGKADTQYF. The CDR3 DNA is TGCGCCAGCTTCCCGCCGGGCAAGGCAGATACGCAGTATTTT.